What follows is one T cell receptor (beta chain) and its context. The CDR3 sequence is 14 residues long. CDR1 SGHAT and CDR2 FQNNGV come from the germline V gene. The trim removed 2 bases at V and 6 bases at J, leaving 5 bases unmatched. This sample was included in a study of OX40 agonist ivuxolimab in advanced cancers. Study summary: Intravenous ivuxolimab was administered to patients every 2 weeks at 0.01 to 10 mg/kg.

Patients were excluded for autoimmune disease history or systemic immunosuppression. TCRdb's table, derived via immunoSEQ multiplex PCR, lists solely in-frame clones and lacks some. The sample has roughly 50,000 clones; approximately 89% are singletons. The V call is TRBV11-2, the J call TRBJ2-3; TRBD2 aligns across 7 bases. Sequencing was performed on CD4+ or CD8+ T cells sorted from blood, taken in a trial of the OX40 agonist ivuxolimab. The origin of this receptor is an adult with an advanced solid tumor such as melanoma, head and neck, liver or kidney cancer. The CDR3 bases are TGTGCCAGCAGCTTATGGGCGGGAGTGGATACGCAGTATTTT. Its protein product is CASSLWAGVDTQYF.